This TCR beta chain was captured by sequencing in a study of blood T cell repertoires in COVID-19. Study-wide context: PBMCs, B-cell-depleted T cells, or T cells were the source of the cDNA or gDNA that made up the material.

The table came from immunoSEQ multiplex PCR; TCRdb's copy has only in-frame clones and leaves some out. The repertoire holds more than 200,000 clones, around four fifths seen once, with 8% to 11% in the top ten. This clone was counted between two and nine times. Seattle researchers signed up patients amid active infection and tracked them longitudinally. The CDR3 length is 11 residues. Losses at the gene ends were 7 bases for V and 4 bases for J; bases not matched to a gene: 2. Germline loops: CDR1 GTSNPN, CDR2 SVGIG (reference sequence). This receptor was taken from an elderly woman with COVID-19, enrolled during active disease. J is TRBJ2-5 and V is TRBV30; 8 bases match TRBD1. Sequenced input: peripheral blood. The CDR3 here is CAYDRGETQYF. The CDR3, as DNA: TGTGCCTACGACAGGGGAGAGACCCAGTACTTC.